This TCR beta chain originates from a study of regulatory T cells in long-lasting Graves disease. Study-wide results and limits: TCR diversity in persistent Graves' patients was below that of newly diagnosed ones.

To make TCR beta libraries, researchers used iRepertoire HTBI primers and Arm-PCR of CDR3 regions. TCRdb reanalysed the multiplex PCR reads using MiXCR and keeps one entry per CDR3 protein. The profile shows a few hundred thousand distinct CDR3 sequences, around 20% of them singletons. Worth noting for this clonotype: Its matching antigen is unknown.

The germline V and J ends were trimmed by 5 bases and 8 bases, with 21 bases remaining between them. The CDR3 has 15 amino acids. The germline V gene has CDR1 SGHVS and CDR2 FNYEAQ. Time point: persistent/refractory GD, antithyroid drugs over 5 years with positive TRAb. The TCR library was prepared using RNA isolated from PBMCs. This rearrangement joins TRBV7-6 to TRBJ1-1; TRBD1 is a possible D gene (6 bases). Specimen: peripheral blood mononuclear cells (PBMCs), collected when the disease was refractory, from a patient treated with antithyroid drugs. The receptor's source is a female donor with Graves disease. CDR3 protein: CASSTGVGQGLEAFF. The CDR3 DNA sequence: TGTGCCAGCAGCACCGGGGTAGGGCAGGGGTTAGAAGCTTTCTTT.